This T cell receptor (beta chain) was recorded in a study of vaccination and CD4 T cells after COVID-19. This clonotype was seen more than once but under ten times. The antigen is unknown. The assay that was used to sequence DNA from cultured CD4+ T cells was the Oncomine TCR Beta short-read assay. Using its own MiXCR run on the PCR reads, TCRdb lists one record per CDR3 protein. The data show 25,000 to 30,000 distinct CDR3 sequences, about 50% seen once. Treatment denoted: approximately nine-day PBMC culture with coronavirus spike peptide pools or control peptides (ViraFEST assay). This CDR3 has 16 residues. Germline V gene lookup returns CDR1 SGHVS and CDR2 FQNEAQ. The V and J ends lost 0 bases and 6 bases, in that order; junction bases with no gene match: 10.

This chain connects TRBV7-8 to TRBJ2-7, with TRBD1 matching over 8 bases. The material was CD4+ T cells from blood, cultured in vitro, obtained before SARS-CoV-2 vaccination. The source of this sequence is a human donor who received a COVID-19 vaccine. The CDR3 is CASSLATGTGYSEQYF. Written as DNA, the CDR3 is TGTGCCAGCAGCTTAGCCACCGGGACAGGTTACTCCGAGCAGTACTTC.